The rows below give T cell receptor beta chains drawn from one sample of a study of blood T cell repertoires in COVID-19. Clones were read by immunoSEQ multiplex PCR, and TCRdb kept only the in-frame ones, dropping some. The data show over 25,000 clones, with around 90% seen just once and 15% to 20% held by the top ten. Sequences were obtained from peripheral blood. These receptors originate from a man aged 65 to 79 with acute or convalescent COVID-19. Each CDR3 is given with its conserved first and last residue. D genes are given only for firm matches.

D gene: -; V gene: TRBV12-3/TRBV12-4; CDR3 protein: CASKKRGDTEAFF
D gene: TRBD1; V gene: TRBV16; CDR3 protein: CASSADRPLSHNSPLHF
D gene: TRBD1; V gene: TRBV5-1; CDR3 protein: CASSGQGSDTQYF
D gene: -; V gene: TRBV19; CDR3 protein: CASSIRSGDGNQPQHF
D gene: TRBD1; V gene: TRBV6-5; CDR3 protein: CASSRDREENTIYF
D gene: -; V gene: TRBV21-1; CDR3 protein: CASSTRNTGAGNTIYF
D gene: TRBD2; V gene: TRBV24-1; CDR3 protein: CATSDRTSGSTDTQYF
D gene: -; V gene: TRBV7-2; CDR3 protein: CASSLRRGAEAFF
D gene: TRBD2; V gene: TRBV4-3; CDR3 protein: CASSQDVGLAGVGRETQYF
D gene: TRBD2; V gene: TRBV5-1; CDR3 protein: CASSPLSGEETQYF
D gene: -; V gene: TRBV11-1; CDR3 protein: CASSSAIEGVTQYF
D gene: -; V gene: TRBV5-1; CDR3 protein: CASSLGLAENLFF
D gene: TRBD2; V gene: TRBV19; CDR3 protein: CASDKREWEETQYF
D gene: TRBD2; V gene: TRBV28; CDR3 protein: CASSLTGGVYEQYF
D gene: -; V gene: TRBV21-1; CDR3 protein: CASRSNTGRGNTGELFF
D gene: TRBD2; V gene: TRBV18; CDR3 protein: CASSPGLAGAYEQYF
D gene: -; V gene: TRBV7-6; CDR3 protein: CASSRTVANEKLFF
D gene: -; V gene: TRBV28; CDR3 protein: CASGEDYGYTF
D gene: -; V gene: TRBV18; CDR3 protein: CASSPSTVMNTEAFF
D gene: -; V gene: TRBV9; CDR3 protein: CAPSGGGGPQETQYF
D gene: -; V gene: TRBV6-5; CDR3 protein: CASSKYGQPNQPQHF
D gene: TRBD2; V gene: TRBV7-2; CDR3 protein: CASSPLTSGTDTQYF
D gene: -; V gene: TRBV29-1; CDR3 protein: CSVRGTPAGNTIYF
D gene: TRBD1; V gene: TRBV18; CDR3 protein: CASSPPAPTGDESEAFF
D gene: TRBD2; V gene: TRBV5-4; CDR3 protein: CASSLRTSGYEQYF
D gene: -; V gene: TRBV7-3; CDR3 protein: CASSFTRENTEAFF
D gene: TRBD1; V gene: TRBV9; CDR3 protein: CASSVATSTGHSPLHF
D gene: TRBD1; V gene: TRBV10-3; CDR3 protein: CAISETGQGSYEQYF
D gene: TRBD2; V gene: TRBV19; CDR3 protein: CASSDRAGGGIAIQETQYF
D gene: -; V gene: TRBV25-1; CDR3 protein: CASARDTHREQYF
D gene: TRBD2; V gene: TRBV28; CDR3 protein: CASSPWDSGINTGELFF
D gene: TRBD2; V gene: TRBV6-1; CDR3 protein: CASSDQTSGRAGETQYF
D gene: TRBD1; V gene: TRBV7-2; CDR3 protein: CASSLVETGYGYTF
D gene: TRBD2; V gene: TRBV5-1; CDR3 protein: CASSFELAGDEQFF
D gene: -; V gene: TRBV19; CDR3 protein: CASSIYEKLFF
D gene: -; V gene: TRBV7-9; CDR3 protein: CASSSDLDRAYEQYF
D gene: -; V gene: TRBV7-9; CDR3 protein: CASSLGGANEKLFF
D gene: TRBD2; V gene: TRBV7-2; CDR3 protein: CASSLFSGESTDTQYF
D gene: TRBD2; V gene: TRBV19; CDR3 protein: CASSRREGDEQYF